These 20 T cell receptor beta chains were all obtained from the same sample, sequenced in a study of response to subunit inactivated influenza vaccine. One entry per CDR3 protein results from TCRdb running MiXCR on the RT-PCR reads. The table lists 500,000 to 600,000 distinct CDR3 sequences, 12% of them singletons. Sample: PBMCs from blood, taken on the day of vaccination. The receptors shown here come from a man aged 50-60 years who received an inactivated influenza vaccine.

This rearrangement joins TRBV4-3 to TRBJ2-3; possibly TRBD1 or TRBD2 for D (6 bases each). The germline V and J ends were trimmed by 4 bases and 5 bases, with 10 bases remaining between them. This CDR3 has 13 amino acids. Germline V gene sequence: CDR1 LGHNA, CDR2 YSLEER. In DNA form, the CDR3 reads TGCGCCAGCAGCCGAGAGGGGGGAGATACGCAGTATTTT. This sequence encodes CASSREGGDTQYF.

This clonotype was counted many times. The chain employs TRBV5-1 and TRBJ2-1, with 9 bases that match TRBD2. After removal of 0 bases from V and 6 bases from J, the junction contained 7 bases not matched to a gene. Germline V gene lookup returns CDR1 SGHRS and CDR2 YFSETQ. The CDR3 has 16 amino acids. In nucleotides, the CDR3 is TGCGCCAGCAGCTTGGCCGCGAGACTAGCGGCCAATGAGCAGTTCTTC. The encoded protein is CASSLAARLAANEQFF.

In its sample, this clonotype was seen a few times. The V gene is TRBV28, the J gene TRBJ2-2; D is undetermined. The CDR3 spans 12 residues. The germline gives CDR1 MDHEN, CDR2 SYDVKM. Trimming took 7 bases from V and 6 from J, leaving 9 bases between them. This CDR3 is CASNGWSGELFF. Here the CDR3 DNA reads TGTGCCAGCAACGGGTGGTCCGGGGAGCTGTTTTTT.

This clonotype has more than one count but fewer than ten. V usage is TRBV7-2 and J usage is TRBJ2-3; D gene ambiguous. The germline gives CDR1 SGHTA, CDR2 FQGNSA. This CDR3 has 16 residues. V was clipped by 5 bases and J by 4 bases, with 19 bases between them. CDR3 amino acids: CASSPTVSRAADTQYF. The CDR3 region has the DNA TGTGCCAGCAGCCCTACGGTATCCCGGGCGGCAGATACGCAGTATTTT. The complete variable domain, with remaining parts taken from reference TRBV7-2 and TRBJ2-3, reads GAGVSQSPSNKVTEKGKDVELRCDPISGHTALYWYRQSLGQGLEFLIYFQGNSAPDKSGLPSDRFSAERTGGSVSTLTIQRTQQEDSAVYLCASSPTVSRAADTQYFGPGTRLTVL.

The chain links TRBV5-5 to TRBJ2-7, with TRBD1 identical over 12 bases. The CDR3 loop spans 16 amino acids. CDR1 and CDR2 (germline): SGHKS, YYEKEE (reference sequence). Losses at the gene ends were 4 bases for V and 6 bases for J; bases not matched to a gene: 11. The CDR3 sequence is CASSRRKGQGAGEQYF. Here the CDR3 DNA reads TGTGCCAGCAGCCGCAGGAAGGGACAGGGGGCTGGCGAGCAGTACTTC.

This clonotype occurred many times. The CDR3 DNA is TGTGCCAGCAGCCGCGCCATGGACTATGGCTACACCTTC. Translation gives CASSRAMDYGYTF. The gene calls are TRBV3-1 and TRBJ1-2, with D unclear. The ends were cut back, 4 bases at V and 3 bases at J, with 9 bases in the middle. Germline-derived CDR1 and CDR2 are LGHDT and YNNKEL (reference sequence). The CDR3 is 13 residues long.

V usage is TRBV5-1 and J usage is TRBJ2-5; D is uncertain. Germline V gene lookup returns CDR1 SGHRS and CDR2 YFSETQ. This CDR3 is built from 16 residues. Trimming left V 0 bases short and J 5 bases short, with 17 bases between. CDR3 DNA sequence: TGCGCCAGCAGCTTGGCCTATGGCCCTCTTGGGGAGACCCAGTACTTC. As protein: CASSLAYGPLGETQYF.

The V and J genes are TRBV6-5 and TRBJ2-4; D ambiguous. Between the trimmed V and J ends, which lost 0 bases and 1 base, there was a span of 7 bases. Germline V gene data show CDR1 as MNHEY and CDR2 as SVGAGI. The CDR3 sequence is 15 residues long. CDR3: CASSYSKVAKNIQYF. The CDR3, as DNA: TGTGCCAGCAGTTACTCGAAGGTGGCCAAAAACATTCAGTACTTC.

This clonotype came up a few times. The chain combines TRBV21-1 with TRBJ2-2; no DNA check was done on the table's D call, TRBD2. TRBV21-1 is reported as a pseudogene. The length of the CDR3 is 16 residues. The CDR3 is CASSISGGADTGELFF. CDR3 coding DNA: TGTGCCAGCAGCATTAGCGGGGGGGCGGATACCGGGGAGCTGTTTTTT.

This clonotype has more than one count but fewer than ten. The chain uses TRBV7-8 and TRBJ2-3, with no clear D. The CDR3 length is 17 residues. Germline assignment: CDR1 SGHVS and CDR2 FQNEAQ. Trimming took off 5 bases at V and 2 bases at J, with 20 bases between the two ends. CDR3 amino acids: CASSKRAPVDPTDTQYF. CDR3 bases: TGTGCCAGCAGCAAAAGGGCCCCGGTGGACCCCACAGATACGCAGTATTTT.

Only a few counts were recorded for this clonotype. The J gene is TRBJ2-2, the V gene TRBV25-1; perhaps TRBD2 as D (5 bases). Germline CDR1 reads MGHDK; CDR2 reads SYGVNS. V dropped 7 bases and J dropped 4 bases, with 10 bases sitting between them. The CDR3 runs 13 residues. CDR3 coding DNA: TGTGCCAGCATCCGGGGTGGCACCGGGGAGCTGTTTTTT. Residues: CASIRGGTGELFF.

This clonotype was counted only a few times. Sequence at one end of the junction differs from germline and may be a read error. This chain connects TRBV4-1 to TRBJ2-5, with 7 bases fitting TRBD2. CDR1 and CDR2 from the germline V gene are MGHRA and YSYEKL. The CDR3 contains 13 residues. This chain's CDR3 is CASSQDWQSGEDF. The CDR3 coding sequence is TGCGCCAGCAGCCAAGATTGGCAAAGCGGGGAGGACTTC.

This clonotype was counted between two and nine times. The chain carries TRBV2 and TRBJ1-2, with a weak D call TRBD1 (5 bases). The CDR3 runs to 14 residues. The V gene's germline CDR1 is SNHLY and CDR2 FYNNEI. V dropped 3 bases and J dropped 8 bases, with 16 bases sitting between them. The CDR3 spells CASSEGEKNGGYTF. The CDR3 DNA reads TGTGCCAGCAGTGAGGGGGAGAAGAACGGAGGCTACACCTTC. Based on the CDR3 plus reference TRBV2 and TRBJ1-2, the full variable domain is EPEVTQTPSHQVTQMGQEVILRCVPISNHLYFYWYRQILGQKVEFLVSFYNNEISEKSEIFDDQFSVERPDGSNFTLKIRSTKLEDSAMYFCASSEGEKNGGYTFGSGTRLTVV.

This clonotype was counted at least ten times. This CDR3 reads CASSEISSYNEQFF. For the CDR3, the DNA is TGTGCCAGCAGCGAGATTAGCTCCTACAATGAGCAGTTCTTC. The chain joins TRBV7-9 to TRBJ2-1; D ambiguous. The germline V gene has CDR1 SEHNR and CDR2 FQNEAQ (reference sequence). V lost 5 bases to trimming and J lost 0 bases, with 8 bases between them. This CDR3 is 14 amino acids long.

The J gene is TRBJ2-7, the V gene TRBV10-3; 8 nucleotides align to TRBD1. J was trimmed by 3 bases and V by 9 bases; bases with no gene match: 4. CDR3 length: 12 amino acids. From germline, CDR1 is ENHRY and CDR2 SYGVKD. The CDR3 DNA is TGTGCCATTTCACAGGGGGGCTACGAGCAGTACTTC. It is translated as CAISQGGYEQYF.

Written as DNA, the CDR3 is TGTGCCAGCAGCCAGCACAGGACGTATATAGTATCCTACGAGCAGTACTTC. Residues: CASSQHRTYIVSYEQYF. V gene TRBV11-2 combines with J gene TRBJ2-7; perhaps TRBD1 as D (5 bases). CDR3 size: 17 residues. Germline CDR1 reads SGHAT; CDR2 reads FQNNGV. Trimming stripped 5 bases from V and 1 base from J, with 21 bases between.

In this sample, this clonotype turned up a few times. The J gene is TRBJ2-5, the V gene TRBV18; D call uncertain. This CDR3 region has 16 residues. The ends were cut back, 3 bases at V and 1 base at J, with 15 bases in the middle. Germline values: CDR1 KGHSH, CDR2 LQKENI. CDR3 nucleotide sequence: TGTGCCAGCTCACCTATGGCGACACCGTCCCAAGAGACCCAGTACTTC. The encoded protein is CASSPMATPSQETQYF.

The J gene is TRBJ2-3, the V gene TRBV5-4; D is unresolved. V lost 3 bases and J lost 3, with 8 bases in between. Per the germline V gene, CDR1 is SGHNT and CDR2 is YYREEE (reference sequence). The CDR3 totals 13 residues. As DNA, the CDR3 is TGTGCCAGCAGCTGGTCTGTAACAGATACGCAGTATTTT. Its protein is CASSWSVTDTQYF.

This clonotype was counted at least ten times. This rearrangement joins TRBV29-1 to TRBJ1-1; tentatively, D is TRBD1 (6 bases). Germline assignment: CDR1 SQVTM and CDR2 ANQGSEA. Trimming removed 4 bases from V and 1 base from J, with 13 bases in between. The CDR3 loop spans 14 amino acids. CDR3 protein: CSVAREGGNTEAFF. The CDR3 bases are TGCAGCGTTGCCCGGGAAGGGGGGAACACTGAAGCTTTCTTT.

This clonotype was counted only a few times. The J gene is TRBJ1-1, the V gene TRBV18, with unresolved D. Germline V gives CDR1 KGHSH, CDR2 LQKENI. The CDR3 has 11 amino acids. With 4 bases removed from V and 11 bases from J, the gap between germline ends came to 11 bases. CDR3 amino acids: CASSRERDAFF. The CDR3 DNA reads as TGTGCCAGCTCACGCGAGCGCGACGCTTTCTTT. Full variable domain (remainder filled in from reference TRBV18 and TRBJ1-1): NAGVMQNPRHLVRRRGQEARLRCSPMKGHSHVYWYRQLPEEGLKFMVYLQKENIIDESGMPKERFSAEFPKEGPSILRIQQVVRGDSAAYFCASSRERDAFFGQGTRLTVV.